This TCR beta chain was sequenced in a study of blood T cell repertoires in COVID-19. About the research overall: The study drew acute and convalescent COVID-19 samples from the United States, Italy and Spain. From T cells, B-cell-depleted T cells, or PBMCs came the material, which was cDNA or gDNA.

Authors' data handling: Reference gene primers were amplified, and this amplification served to estimate nucleated cell counts. Clones were read by immunoSEQ multiplex PCR, and TCRdb kept only the in-frame ones, dropping some. V, J and clone size derive from that table, while D and trimming were established from the DNA sequence. Here the sample spans 90,000 to 110,000 clones, about four fifths being singletons. The length of the CDR3 is 16 residues. Germline CDR1 reads SEHNR; CDR2 reads FQNEAQ (reference sequence). The ends lost 1 base at V and 3 bases at J; junction bases unmatched: 3. The clonotype originates from an elderly woman with acute or convalescent COVID-19. The chain combines TRBV7-9 with TRBJ2-2, with TRBD2 matching over 9 bases. Sequenced material: peripheral blood. The CDR3, as DNA: TGTGCCAGCAGCTTAGATCTAGCGGGATACACCGGGGAGCTGTTTTTT. This translates into CASSLDLAGYTGELFF.